These 2 T cell receptor beta chains originate from one sample sequenced in a study of cytomegalovirus exposure and HLA in healthy donors. The repertoire was sequenced with immunoSEQ multiplex PCR; TCRdb's copy has only in-frame clones and lacks some. This table has tens of thousands of clones, 85% to 95% appearing once. Sequencing was performed on PBMCs. These receptors came from a man younger than 35 in good health and CMV-seronegative.

V usage is TRBV19 and J usage is TRBJ1-3; possible D gene TRBD1, 6 bases. The CDR3 runs to 16 residues. The V end lost 6 bases, the J end lost 0 bases, and 15 bases lay between the germline ends. Germline V CDR1 and CDR2: LNHDA, SQIVND (reference sequence). This CDR3 is CASRRIGTLSGNTIYF. DNA of the CDR3: TGTGCCAGTAGGAGGATCGGGACACTCTCTGGAAACACCATATATTTT.

CDR3 sequence (DNA): TGCAGCGTTCGGCAGGCCTACGAGCAGTACTTC. It encodes CSVRQAYEQYF. The chain has TRBV29-1 and TRBJ2-7; no clear D gene. The germline V gene encodes CDR1 SQVTM and CDR2 ANQGSEA. The CDR3 length is 11 residues. Deletions cut 5 bases from V and 2 bases from J, with 7 bases between.